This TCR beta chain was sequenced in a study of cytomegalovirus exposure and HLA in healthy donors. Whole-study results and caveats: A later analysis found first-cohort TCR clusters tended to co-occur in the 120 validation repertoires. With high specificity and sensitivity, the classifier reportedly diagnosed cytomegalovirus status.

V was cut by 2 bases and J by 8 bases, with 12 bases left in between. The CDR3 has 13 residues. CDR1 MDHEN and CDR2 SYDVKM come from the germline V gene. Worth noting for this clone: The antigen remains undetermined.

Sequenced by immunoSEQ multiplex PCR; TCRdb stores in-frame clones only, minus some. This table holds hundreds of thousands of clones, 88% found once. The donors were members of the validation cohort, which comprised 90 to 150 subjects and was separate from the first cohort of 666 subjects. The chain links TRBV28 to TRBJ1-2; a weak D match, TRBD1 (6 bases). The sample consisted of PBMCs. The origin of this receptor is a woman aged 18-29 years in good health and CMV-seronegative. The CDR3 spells CASSLLGAFGYTF. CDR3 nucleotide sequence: TGTGCCAGCAGTTTACTGGGGGCGTTCGGCTACACCTTC.